A selection of T cell receptor beta chains follows, all from one sample in a study of technical replicates of blood from a handful of donors. The protocol was immunoSEQ multiplex PCR, while the TCRdb copy is restricted to in-frame clones and leaves out a portion. The table shows 50,000 to 80,000 clones, with 86% occurring only once. Sequencing was carried out using PBMCs. These receptors came from a human donor in good health. Some clones in this sample may be carry-over from other donors' samples. The CDR3 runs from the conserved cysteine through the conserved F or W. The order of the fields is clone size, V gene, D gene, J gene, CDR3 protein, CDR3 DNA. A D gene is named only where the DNA matches it firmly. Clone sizes are given selectively: once, few, many, or a class where the clone is expanded.

>.|TRBV4-2|.|TRBJ2-7
CASSQSPVQSYEQYF
TGTGCCAGCAGCCAATCCCCAGTCCAGTCCTACGAGCAGTACTTC
>.|TRBV30|TRBD1|TRBJ2-7
CAWGDSYEQYF
TGTGCCTGGGGGGACAGTTACGAGCAGTACTTC
>.|TRBV18|TRBD1|TRBJ2-5
CASSPGQKETQYF
TGTGCCAGCTCCCCGGGACAGAAGGAGACCCAGTACTTC
>.|TRBV25-1|TRBD1|TRBJ1-2
CASSVLEQGAGGYTF
TGTGCCAGCAGTGTATTGGAACAGGGGGCTGGTGGCTACACCTTC
>.|TRBV19|.|TRBJ1-6
CASRVSGGSPLHF
TGTGCCAGTAGGGTATCGGGGGGATCACCCCTCCACTTT
>.|TRBV11-2|TRBD2|TRBJ2-6
CASSNSGALANVLTF
TGTGCCAGCAGCAATAGCGGGGCCCTGGCCAACGTCCTGACTTTC
>.|TRBV7-2|TRBD2|TRBJ2-3
CASSLETSGRPTDTQYF
TGTGCCAGCAGCTTAGAAACTAGCGGGAGGCCCACAGATACGCAGTATTTT
>.|TRBV7-2|TRBD2|TRBJ2-7
CASSLPLWGTSGYEQYF
TGTGCCAGCAGCTTACCCCTTTGGGGGACTAGCGGATACGAGCAGTACTTC
>.|TRBV2|.|TRBJ2-5
CASRGGPWGETQYF
TGTGCCAGCCGGGGAGGACCATGGGGAGAGACCCAGTACTTC
>.|TRBV29-1|TRBD2|TRBJ2-7
CSVRLAGTHSYEQYF
TGCAGCGTTCGACTAGCGGGGACTCACTCCTACGAGCAGTACTTC
>.|TRBV29-1|.|TRBJ2-3
CSVPVTDTQYF
TGCAGCGTTCCAGTGACAGATACGCAGTATTTT
>once|TRBV5-6|TRBD1|TRBJ2-5
CASSVLRTGAMGTQYF
TGTGCCAGCAGCGTATTACGGACAGGTGCTATGGGGACCCAGTACTTC
>.|TRBV6-5|.|TRBJ1-2
CASSYSGGLYGYTF
TGTGCCAGCAGTTACTCGGGGGGTCTCTATGGCTACACCTTC
>.|TRBV15|TRBD1|TRBJ2-2
CATARGPGGELFF
TGTGCCACCGCCAGGGGGCCGGGCGGGGAGCTGTTTTTT
>.|TRBV5-4|.|TRBJ2-7
CASSLDQKREQYF
TGTGCCAGCAGCTTGGACCAGAAGAGGGAGCAGTACTTC
>once|TRBV5-1|TRBD2|TRBJ2-7
CASSLGTGTSRYEQYF
TGCGCCAGCAGCTTGGGCACAGGGACTAGTCGCTACGAGCAGTACTTC
>few|TRBV6-5|.|TRBJ1-5
CASSYSYDTNQPQHF
TGTGCCAGCAGTTACTCTTATGACACAAATCAGCCCCAGCATTTT
>few|TRBV7-9|.|TRBJ1-1
CASSLAEKAEAFF
TGTGCCAGCAGCTTAGCGGAGAAAGCTGAAGCTTTCTTT
>.|TRBV5-4|TRBD2|TRBJ2-7
CASSASSGPNYEQYF
TGTGCCAGCAGCGCGTCTAGCGGACCGAACTACGAGCAGTACTTC
>.|TRBV18|.|TRBJ2-7
CASSSRDTYEQYF
TGTGCCAGCTCATCCCGGGACACCTACGAGCAGTACTTC
>once|TRBV6-4|.|TRBJ2-3
CASSDSLGGTDTQYF
TGTGCCAGCAGTGACTCACTGGGAGGCACAGATACGCAGTATTTT
>.|TRBV7-2|.|TRBJ1-2
CASSLVGGGGDGYTF
TGTGCCAGCAGCTTAGTTGGCGGGGGGGGCGACGGCTACACCTTC
>.|TRBV9|TRBD2|TRBJ2-1
CASSERPTSGNKNEQFF
TGTGCCAGCAGCGAGCGGCCGACTAGCGGGAATAAGAATGAGCAGTTCTTC
>.|TRBV29-1|TRBD2|TRBJ2-1
CSVAPPAGVYNEQFF
TGCAGCGTTGCCCCCCCAGCGGGAGTCTACAATGAGCAGTTCTTC
>once|TRBV11-2|.|TRBJ1-6
CASSLARVMGSPLHF
TGTGCCAGCAGCTTAGCCAGGGTTATGGGGTCACCCCTCCACTTT
>.|TRBV15|TRBD2|TRBJ2-5
CATSRDVSGSQETQYF
TGTGCCACCAGCAGAGATGTTAGCGGGTCCCAAGAGACCCAGTACTTC
>.|TRBV6-5|TRBD1|TRBJ2-3
CASSYTGAYTDTQYF
TGTGCCAGCAGTTACACAGGGGCCTACACAGATACGCAGTATTTT
>.|TRBV13|.|TRBJ1-3
CASSRGGRSSGNTIYF
TGTGCCAGCAGCCGCGGGGGGCGGAGCTCTGGAAACACCATATATTTT
>.|TRBV7-9|TRBD1|TRBJ2-5
CASSLGTGFQETQYF
TGTGCCAGCAGCTTAGGGACAGGGTTTCAAGAGACCCAGTACTTC
>.|TRBV2|TRBD2|TRBJ2-2
CASIEGLLAGTGELFF
TGTGCCAGCATTGAGGGTCTACTAGCGGGGACCGGGGAGCTGTTTTTT
>.|TRBV7-2|TRBD1|TRBJ1-2
CASSSGGGVGGYTF
TGTGCCAGCAGCTCAGGGGGTGGGGTAGGCGGCTACACCTTC
>.|TRBV5-1|TRBD2|TRBJ2-2
CASSLQATSGPIGGELFF
TGCGCCAGCAGCTTGCAAGCCACTAGCGGACCGATTGGCGGGGAGCTGTTTTTT
>.|TRBV5-6|.|TRBJ2-3
CASSLTLASLRDTQYF
TGTGCCAGCAGCTTAACCCTAGCAAGCCTTCGTGATACGCAGTATTTT
>.|TRBV5-4|TRBD1|TRBJ2-1
CASSGWTGPRDRGSYNEQFF
TGTGCCAGCAGCGGGTGGACCGGGCCCCGGGACAGGGGTTCCTACAATGAGCAGTTCTTC
>.|TRBV2|.|TRBJ2-1
CASSEQMRAATYNEQFF
TGTGCCAGCAGTGAGCAAATGCGAGCGGCTACCTACAATGAGCAGTTCTTC
>.|TRBV19|.|TRBJ1-2
CASSPVGVRGAYGYTF
TGTGCCAGTAGTCCGGTCGGGGTCCGTGGAGCCTATGGCTACACCTTC
>.|TRBV2|TRBD2|TRBJ2-7
CASSDSSGSPREYF
TGTGCCAGCAGTGATTCTAGCGGGTCGCCCCGGGAGTACTTC
>.|TRBV5-1|.|TRBJ2-7
CASSSNVYEQYF
TGCGCCAGCAGCTCTAATGTCTACGAGCAGTACTTC
>.|TRBV5-5|TRBD1|TRBJ1-1
CASSFYRGSLTEAFF
TGTGCCAGCAGCTTTTACAGGGGCTCGCTCACTGAAGCTTTCTTT
>.|TRBV6-1|TRBD1|TRBJ1-6
CASSFTGGGNSPLHF
TGTGCCAGCAGTTTTACAGGGGGTGGGAATTCACCCCTCCACTTT
>.|TRBV5-6|TRBD1|TRBJ2-1
CASSLQDRPWNEQFF
TGTGCCAGCAGCCTACAGGACAGGCCCTGGAATGAGCAGTTCTTC
>.|TRBV2|TRBD2|TRBJ2-7
CASSEGLAGVRYEQYF
TGTGCCAGCAGTGAAGGTCTAGCGGGAGTAAGGTACGAGCAGTACTTC
>.|TRBV19|.|TRBJ1-1
CASRQGRYTEAFF
TGTGCCAGTAGACAGGGACGGTACACTGAAGCTTTCTTT
>once|TRBV4-2|TRBD1|TRBJ1-2
CASSQGTGGGYTF
TGTGCCAGCAGCCAAGGGACAGGGGGTGGCTACACCTTC
>.|TRBV19|.|TRBJ1-4
CASSTSRRTTNEKLFF
TGTGCCAGTAGTACCTCTAGACGAACAACTAATGAAAAACTGTTTTTT
>.|TRBV7-3|TRBD2|TRBJ2-1
CASSKNVAGYNEQFF
TGTGCCAGCAGTAAAAACGTAGCGGGCTACAATGAGCAGTTCTTC
>.|TRBV5-1|.|TRBJ2-2
CASSSGSAAIGELFF
TGCGCCAGCAGCAGTGGCTCAGCGGCCATCGGGGAGCTGTTTTTT
>few|TRBV5-6|.|TRBJ1-2
CASSLDRAGGYTF
TGTGCCAGCAGCTTGGACAGGGCCGGTGGCTACACCTTC
>.|TRBV5-1|.|TRBJ2-3
CASSNNPGLPTDTQYF
TGCGCCAGCAGCAATAACCCCGGACTCCCCACAGATACGCAGTATTTT
>.|TRBV6-6|.|TRBJ2-7
CASSSPAGSYEQYF
TGTGCCAGCAGTTCCCCCGCGGGTTCCTACGAGCAGTACTTC
>.|TRBV6-1|.|TRBJ1-2
CASSESWAVGTGYTF
TGTGCCAGCAGTGAATCATGGGCAGTAGGTACTGGCTACACCTTC
>.|TRBV7-9|.|TRBJ2-3
CASSLVLGGSSTDTQYF
TGTGCCAGCAGCTTAGTGCTGGGCGGGTCAAGCACAGATACGCAGTATTTT
>.|TRBV27|TRBD1|TRBJ1-2
CASSPQGANYGYTF
TGTGCCAGCAGTCCACAGGGGGCTAACTATGGCTACACCTTC
>.|TRBV7-2|TRBD2|TRBJ2-5
CASSLLGGSRETQYF
TGTGCCAGCAGCCTATTGGGCGGGAGTCGGGAGACCCAGTACTTC